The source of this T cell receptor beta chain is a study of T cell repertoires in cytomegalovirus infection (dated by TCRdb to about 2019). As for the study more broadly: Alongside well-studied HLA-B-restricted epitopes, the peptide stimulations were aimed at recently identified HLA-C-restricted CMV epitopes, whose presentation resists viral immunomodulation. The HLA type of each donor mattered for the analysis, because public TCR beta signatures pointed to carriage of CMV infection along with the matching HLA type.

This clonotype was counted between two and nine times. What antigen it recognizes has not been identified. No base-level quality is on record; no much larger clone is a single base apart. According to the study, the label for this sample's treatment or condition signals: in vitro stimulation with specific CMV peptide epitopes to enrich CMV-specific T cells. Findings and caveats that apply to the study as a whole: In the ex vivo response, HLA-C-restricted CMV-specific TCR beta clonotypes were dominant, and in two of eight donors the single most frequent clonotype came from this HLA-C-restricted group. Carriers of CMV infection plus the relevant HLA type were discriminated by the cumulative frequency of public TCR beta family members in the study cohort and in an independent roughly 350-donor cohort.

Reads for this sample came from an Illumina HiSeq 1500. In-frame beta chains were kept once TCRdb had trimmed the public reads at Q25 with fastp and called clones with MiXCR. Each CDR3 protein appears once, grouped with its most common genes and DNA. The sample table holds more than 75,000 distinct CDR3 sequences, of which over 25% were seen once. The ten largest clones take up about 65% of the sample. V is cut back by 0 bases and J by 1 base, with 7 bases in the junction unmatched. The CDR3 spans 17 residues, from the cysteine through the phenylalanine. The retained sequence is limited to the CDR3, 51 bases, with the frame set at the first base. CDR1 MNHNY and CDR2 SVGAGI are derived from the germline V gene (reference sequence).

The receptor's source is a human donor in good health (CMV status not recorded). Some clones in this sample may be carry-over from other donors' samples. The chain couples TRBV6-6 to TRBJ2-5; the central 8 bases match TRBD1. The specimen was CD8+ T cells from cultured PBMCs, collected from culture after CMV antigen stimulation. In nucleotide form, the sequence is TGTGCCAGCAGTTACTCCGTAGTGGGACAGGCCCAAGAGACCCAGTACTTC. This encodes CASSYSVVGQAQETQYF.